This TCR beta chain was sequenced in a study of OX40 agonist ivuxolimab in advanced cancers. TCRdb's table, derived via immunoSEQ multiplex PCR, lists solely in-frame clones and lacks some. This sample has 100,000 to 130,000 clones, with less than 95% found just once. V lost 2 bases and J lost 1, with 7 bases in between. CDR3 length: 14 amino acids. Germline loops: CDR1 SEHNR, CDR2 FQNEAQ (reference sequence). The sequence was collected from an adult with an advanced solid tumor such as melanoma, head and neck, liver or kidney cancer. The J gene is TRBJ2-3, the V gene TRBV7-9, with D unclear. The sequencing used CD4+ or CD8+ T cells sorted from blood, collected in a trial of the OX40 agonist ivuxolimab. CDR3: CASSLRQGTDTQYF. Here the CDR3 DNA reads TGTGCCAGCAGCTTACGGCAGGGCACAGATACGCAGTATTTT. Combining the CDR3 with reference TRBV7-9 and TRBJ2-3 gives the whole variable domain DTGVSQNPRHKITKRGQNVTFRCDPISEHNRLYWYRQTLGQGPEFLTYFQNEAQLEKSRLLSDRFSAERPKGSFSTLEIQRTEQGDSAMYLCASSLRQGTDTQYFGPGTRLTVL.